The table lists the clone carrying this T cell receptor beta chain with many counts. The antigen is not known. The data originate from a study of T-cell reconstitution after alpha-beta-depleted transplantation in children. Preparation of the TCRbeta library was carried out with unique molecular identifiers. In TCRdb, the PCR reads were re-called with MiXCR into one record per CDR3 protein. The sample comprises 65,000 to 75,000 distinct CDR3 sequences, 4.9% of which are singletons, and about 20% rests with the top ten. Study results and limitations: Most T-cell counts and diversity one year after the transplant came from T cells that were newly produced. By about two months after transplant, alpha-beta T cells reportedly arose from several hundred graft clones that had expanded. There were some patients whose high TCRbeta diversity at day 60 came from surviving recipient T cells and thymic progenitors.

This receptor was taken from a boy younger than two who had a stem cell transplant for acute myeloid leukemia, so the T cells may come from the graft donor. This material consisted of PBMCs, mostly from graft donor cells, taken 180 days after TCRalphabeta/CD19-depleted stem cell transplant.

The DNA of the CDR3 is TGCAGTGCTCATCGGGGGGCCTCCTACAATGAGCAGTTCTTC. Residues: CSAHRGASYNEQFF. The chain couples TRBV20-1 to TRBJ2-1; D perhaps matches TRBD2 (7 bases). The length of the CDR3 is 14 residues. V was trimmed by 5 bases and J by 0 bases, leaving 11 bases between them. Germline V gene lookup returns CDR1 DFQATT and CDR2 SNEGSKA (reference sequence).